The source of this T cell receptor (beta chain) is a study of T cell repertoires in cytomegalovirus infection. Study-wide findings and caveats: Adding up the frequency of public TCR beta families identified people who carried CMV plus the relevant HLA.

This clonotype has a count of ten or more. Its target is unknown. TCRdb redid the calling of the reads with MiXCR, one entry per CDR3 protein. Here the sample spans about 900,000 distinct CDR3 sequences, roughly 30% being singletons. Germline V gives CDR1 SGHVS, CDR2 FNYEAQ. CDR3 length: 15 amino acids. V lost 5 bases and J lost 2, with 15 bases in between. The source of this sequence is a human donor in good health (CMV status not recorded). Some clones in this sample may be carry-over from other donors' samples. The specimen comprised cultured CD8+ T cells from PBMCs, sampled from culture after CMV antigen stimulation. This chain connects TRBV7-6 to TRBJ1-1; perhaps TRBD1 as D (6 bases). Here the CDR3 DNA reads TGTGCCAGCAGCACAGAGACAGGAGCCAACACTGAAGCTTTCTTT. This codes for CASSTETGANTEAFF.